Sequencing of this TCR beta chain was carried out in a study of CXCR3-negative and CXCR3-positive naive CD8 T cells (dated by TCRdb to about 2019). As for the study more broadly: In total, approximately 130 million TRB reads were obtained, corresponding to roughly 1.5 +/- 0.3 million reads per library. The TRBV-TRBJ cluster analysis covered naive subsets from about 5 donors and memory cells from 3 donors. Diversity and physicochemical repertoire analyses covered roughly eleven donors pooled from two independent experiments.

To note about this clonotype: Its recognized antigen is unknown.

What the research found in general, with its limitations: Comparably high repertoire diversity was found in both naive subsets, whereas much lower repertoire diversity was found in memory CD8+ T cells. Compared with CXCR3-negative naive cells, CXCR3-positive naive cells had TRB CDR3s with higher hydrophobicity (lower Kidera factor 4), lower energy, and higher strength and volume indices. Naive CXCR3-negative and CXCR3-positive cells from the same donor showed similar TRBV-TRBJ usage, whereas memory cells showed distinct patterns. CXCR3 expression partially decreased after cryopreservation, so most assays used freshly isolated PBMCs. Because surface CD5, which has been linked to self-reactivity in mice, was comparable between naive subsets, TCR interaction strength was also inferred from TRB CDR3 physicochemical properties.

CDR1 and CDR2 (SGHTA, FQGNSA) derive from the germline V gene. Inclusive of the bounding cysteine and phenylalanine, the CDR3 is 16 residues long. A DNA sequence was not provided. The listed sequencing device is NextSeq 550. The Human TCR Profiling Kit (MiLaboratory) was used to prepare UMI-labeled 5' RACE TRB cDNA libraries. cDNA synthesis used the entire amount of extracted RNA, and PCR amplification then used the entire amount of cDNA produced. Libraries were prepared in parallel with an identical number of PCR cycles. In the authors' own workflow: With a minimum of two reads required per UMI, MIGEC and MiXCR pulled out about 50,000 +/- 10,000 unique UMI-labeled TRB cDNA molecules from each library. On average, each library contained 40,000 +/- 10,000 functional in-frame TRB CDR3 nucleotide clonotypes without stop codons. Diversity metrics, including normalized Shannon-Wiener and Chao1, were computed in VDJtools after downsampling to 5000 UMI-labeled TRB molecules per sample. For the central five CDR3 residues, VDJtools calculated physicochemical properties weighted by clonotype size, namely interaction energy, strength, volume and Kidera factor 4. The reads were reprocessed in TCRdb, with one entry per CDR3 protein sequence and no accompanying DNA. The V and J calls and clone size come from TCRdb's table, not from the authors' own analysis. This sample's table contains fewer than 95,000 distinct CDR3 sequences. Around 0.99% of the sample rests with the top ten.

For every CD8+ T cell subset, approximately 300,000 cells were flow-sorted straight into RLT lysis buffer, and each subset was sorted in triplicate. To keep memory contaminants out, a stringent definition of naive CD8+ T cells was applied: CD45RO-CCR7+CD27+CD95-. Using standard density gradient centrifugation, peripheral blood mononuclear cells were isolated from buffy coats. Naive CXCR3-negative and CXCR3-positive CD8+ T cells were flow-sorted using a FACSAria III. Total RNA was extracted from sorted cells using an RNeasy Mini Kit. The chain is made from TRBV7-2 and TRBJ2-2; TCRdb's D call, TRBD2, is unchecked because there is no DNA. Material: naive CXCR3- CD8+ T cells from blood. The meaning of the sample's cell subset or site label: CD45RO-CCR7+CD27+CD95- naive CD8+ T cells lacking CXCR3 (TNR3-). The clonotype comes from a human donor in good health. Some clones in this sample may be carry-over from other donors' samples. Here the CDR3 is given as CASSLIPRGGSGELFF. Joined to the reference TRBV7-2 and TRBJ2-2 proteins, this CDR3 gives the full variable domain: GAGVSQSPSNKVTEKGKDVELRCDPISGHTALYWYRQSLGQGLEFLIYFQGNSAPDKSGLPSDRFSAERTGGSVSTLTIQRTQQEDSAVYLCASSLIPRGGSGELFFGEGSRLTVL.